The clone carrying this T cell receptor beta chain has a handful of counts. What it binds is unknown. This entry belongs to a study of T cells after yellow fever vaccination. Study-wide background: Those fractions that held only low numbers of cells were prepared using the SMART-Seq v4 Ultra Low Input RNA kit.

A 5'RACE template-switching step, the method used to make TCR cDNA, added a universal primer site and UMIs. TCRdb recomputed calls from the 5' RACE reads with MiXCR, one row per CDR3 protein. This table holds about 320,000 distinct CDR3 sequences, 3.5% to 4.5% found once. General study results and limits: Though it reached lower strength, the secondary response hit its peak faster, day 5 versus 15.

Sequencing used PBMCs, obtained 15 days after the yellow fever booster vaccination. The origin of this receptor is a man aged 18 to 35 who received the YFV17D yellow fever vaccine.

Here the CDR3 reads CASSPLAGEDQPQHF. The CDR3 nucleotides read TGTGCCAGCTCACCTCTCGCGGGGGAGGATCAGCCCCAGCATTTT. The chain joins TRBV18 to TRBJ1-5; tentative D call: TRBD1 (5 bases). This CDR3 comprises 15 residues. Trimming took 3 bases from V and 5 from J, leaving 14 bases between them. The germline V gene has CDR1 KGHSH and CDR2 LQKENI. Variable domain in full (rest from reference TRBV18 and TRBJ1-5): NAGVMQNPRHLVRRRGQEARLRCSPMKGHSHVYWYRQLPEEGLKFMVYLQKENIIDESGMPKERFSAEFPKEGPSILRIQQVVRGDSAAYFCASSPLAGEDQPQHFGDGTRLSIL.